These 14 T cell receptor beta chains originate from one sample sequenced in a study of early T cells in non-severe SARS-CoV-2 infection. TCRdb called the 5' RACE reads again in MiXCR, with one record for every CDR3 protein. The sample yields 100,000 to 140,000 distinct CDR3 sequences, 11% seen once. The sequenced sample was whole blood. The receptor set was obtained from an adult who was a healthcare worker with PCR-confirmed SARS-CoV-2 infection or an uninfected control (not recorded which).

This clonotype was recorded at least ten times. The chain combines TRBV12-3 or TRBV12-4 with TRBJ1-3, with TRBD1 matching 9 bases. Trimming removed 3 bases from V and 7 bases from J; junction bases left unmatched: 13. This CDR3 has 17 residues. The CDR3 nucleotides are TGTGCCAGCAGTTTGGGCCCCCTTACAGGGGGCGGGAACACCATATATTTT. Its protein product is CASSLGPLTGGGNTIYF.

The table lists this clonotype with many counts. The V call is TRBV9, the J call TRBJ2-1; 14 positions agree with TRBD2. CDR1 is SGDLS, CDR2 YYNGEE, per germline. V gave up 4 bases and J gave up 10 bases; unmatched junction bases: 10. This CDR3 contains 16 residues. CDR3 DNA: TGTGCCAGCAGCCCCCAGGGACTAGCGGGAGTGGGGGAGCAGTTCTTC. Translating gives CASSPQGLAGVGEQFF.

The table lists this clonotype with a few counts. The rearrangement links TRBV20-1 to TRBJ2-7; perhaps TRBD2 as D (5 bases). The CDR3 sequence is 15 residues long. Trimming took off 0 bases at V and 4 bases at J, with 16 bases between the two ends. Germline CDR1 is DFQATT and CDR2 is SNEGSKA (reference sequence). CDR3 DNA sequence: TGCAGTGCTAGAGAAAGGCGGGCCCTCGGGTACGAGCAGTACTTC. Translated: CSARERRALGYEQYF.

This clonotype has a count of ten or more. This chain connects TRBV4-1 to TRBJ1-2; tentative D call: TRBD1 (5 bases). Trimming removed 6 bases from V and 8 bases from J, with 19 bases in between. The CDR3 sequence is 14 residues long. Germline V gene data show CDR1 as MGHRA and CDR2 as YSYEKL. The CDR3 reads CASRQERAGGGYTF. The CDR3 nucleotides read TGCGCCAGCAGACAGGAGCGGGCAGGAGGAGGCTACACCTTC.

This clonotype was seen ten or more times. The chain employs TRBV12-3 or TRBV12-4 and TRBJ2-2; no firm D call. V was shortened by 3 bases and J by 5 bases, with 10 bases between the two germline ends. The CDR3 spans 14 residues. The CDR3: CASSFPIETGELFF. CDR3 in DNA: TGTGCCAGCAGTTTTCCGATCGAGACCGGGGAGCTGTTTTTT.

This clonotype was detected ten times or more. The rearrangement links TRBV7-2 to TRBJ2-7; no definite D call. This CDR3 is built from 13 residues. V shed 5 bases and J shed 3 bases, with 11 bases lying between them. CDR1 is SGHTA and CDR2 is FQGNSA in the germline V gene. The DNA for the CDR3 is TGTGCCAGCAGCCAGTATGGTATCTACGAGCAGTACTTC. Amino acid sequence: CASSQYGIYEQYF.

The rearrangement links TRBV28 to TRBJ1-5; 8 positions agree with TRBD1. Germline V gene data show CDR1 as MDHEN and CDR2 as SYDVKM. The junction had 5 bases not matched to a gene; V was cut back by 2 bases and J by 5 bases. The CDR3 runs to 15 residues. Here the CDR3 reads CASSLGGQAYQPQHF. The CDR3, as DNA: TGTGCCAGCAGTTTAGGGGGACAGGCTTATCAGCCCCAGCATTTT.

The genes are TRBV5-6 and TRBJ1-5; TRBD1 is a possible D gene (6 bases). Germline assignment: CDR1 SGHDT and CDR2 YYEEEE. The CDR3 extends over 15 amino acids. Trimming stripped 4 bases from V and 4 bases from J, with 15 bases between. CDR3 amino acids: CASSPAGTQNQPQHF. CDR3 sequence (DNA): TGTGCCAGCAGCCCAGCGGGGACACAGAATCAGCCCCAGCATTTT.

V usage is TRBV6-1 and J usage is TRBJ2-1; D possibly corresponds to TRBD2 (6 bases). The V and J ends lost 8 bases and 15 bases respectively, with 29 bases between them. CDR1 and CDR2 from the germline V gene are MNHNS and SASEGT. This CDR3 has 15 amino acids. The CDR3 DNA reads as TGTGCCAGCGGGGCCGGCGGGACCACGCGAGACCACCCGTTCTTC. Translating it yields CASGAGGTTRDHPFF.

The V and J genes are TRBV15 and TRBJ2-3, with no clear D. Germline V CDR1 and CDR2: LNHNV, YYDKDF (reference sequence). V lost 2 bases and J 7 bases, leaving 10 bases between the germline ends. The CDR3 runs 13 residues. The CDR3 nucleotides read TGTGCCACCAGCAGACCCCCGGGCCATACGCAGTATTTT. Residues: CATSRPPGHTQYF.

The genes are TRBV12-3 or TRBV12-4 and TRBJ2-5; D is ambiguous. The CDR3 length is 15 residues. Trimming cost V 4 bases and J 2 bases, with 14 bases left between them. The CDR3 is CASSSPVRSQETQYF. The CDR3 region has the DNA TGTGCCAGCAGTTCTCCAGTGAGGTCGCAAGAGACCCAGTACTTC.

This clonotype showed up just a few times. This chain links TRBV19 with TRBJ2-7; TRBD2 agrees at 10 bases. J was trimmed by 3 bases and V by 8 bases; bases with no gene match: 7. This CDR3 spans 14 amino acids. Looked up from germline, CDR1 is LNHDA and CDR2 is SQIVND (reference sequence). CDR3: CASRAAGGGYEQYF. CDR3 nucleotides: TGTGCCAGTCGAGCAGCGGGAGGGGGCTACGAGCAGTACTTC.

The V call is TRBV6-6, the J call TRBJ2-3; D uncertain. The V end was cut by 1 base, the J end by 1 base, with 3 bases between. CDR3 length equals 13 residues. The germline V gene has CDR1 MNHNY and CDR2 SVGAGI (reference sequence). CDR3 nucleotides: TGTGCCAGCAGTTACTTGGGCACAGATACGCAGTATTTT. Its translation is CASSYLGTDTQYF.

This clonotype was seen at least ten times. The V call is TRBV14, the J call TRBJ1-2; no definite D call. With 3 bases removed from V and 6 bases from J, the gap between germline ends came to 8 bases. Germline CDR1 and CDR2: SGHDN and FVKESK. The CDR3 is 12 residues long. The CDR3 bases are TGTGCCAGCAGCCATTTCGGGGATGGCTACACCTTC. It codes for CASSHFGDGYTF.